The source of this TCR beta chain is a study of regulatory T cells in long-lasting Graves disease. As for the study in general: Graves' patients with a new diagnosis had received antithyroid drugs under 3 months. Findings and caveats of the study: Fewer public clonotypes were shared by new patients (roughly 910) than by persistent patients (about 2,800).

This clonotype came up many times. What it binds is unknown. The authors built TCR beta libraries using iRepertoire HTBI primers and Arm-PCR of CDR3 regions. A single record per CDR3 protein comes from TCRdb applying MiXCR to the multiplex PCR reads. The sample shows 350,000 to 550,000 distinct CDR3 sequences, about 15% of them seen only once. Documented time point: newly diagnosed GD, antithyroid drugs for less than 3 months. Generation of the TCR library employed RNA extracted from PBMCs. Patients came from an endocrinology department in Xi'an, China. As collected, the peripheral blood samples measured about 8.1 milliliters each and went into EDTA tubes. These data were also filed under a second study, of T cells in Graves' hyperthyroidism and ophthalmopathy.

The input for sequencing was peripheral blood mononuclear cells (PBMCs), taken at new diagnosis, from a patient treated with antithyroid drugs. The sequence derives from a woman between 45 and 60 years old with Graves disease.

CDR3 nucleotides: TGCGCCAGCAACTCGAAGCGGGAGGGCACAGATACGCAGTATTTT. It is translated as CASNSKREGTDTQYF. The rearrangement links TRBV5-1 to TRBJ2-3, with 9 nucleotides matching TRBD2. Germline V gene data show CDR1 as SGHRS and CDR2 as YFSETQ. There are 15 residues in the CDR3. Unmatched junction bases numbered 6, after V lost 6 bases and J lost 1 base.